This T cell receptor (beta chain) is drawn from a study of T cell responses to AZD1222 COVID-19 vaccine (dated by TCRdb to the early 2020s). Concerning the study at large: AZD1222 recipients with second doses at about 4 weeks or about 12 weeks were pooled, because spike-specific TCR depth and breadth did not differ between schedules. TCR sequencing was performed for about 250 trial participants, of whom 207 were given two doses of AZD1222 and some 25 were given two doses of MenACWY control vaccine. Trial participants were enrolled by age into subgroups of 18-55, 56-69 and 70-plus years, and roughly 160, 29 and 62 TCR-sequenced participants, respectively, were included in these subgroups. The paper's findings and limits, for the study overall: After two AZD1222 doses, both the breadth and the depth of spike-specific TCRs were significantly higher than at day 0 and than in MenACWY recipients. No day 14 peak-response samples were available, so repertoires were characterized only after the peak T cell response. The 56-69-year group was small, and its depth increase did not reach significance, likely because of low power. Conclusions about previously exposed vaccinees were limited because only six AZD1222 recipients were SARS-CoV-2 seropositive at baseline. Reportedly, close to half of the unique spike-specific TCRs recognized epitopes lying outside the regions that are mutated in the B.1.351 and B.1.1.7 variants. Most participants were white British and females outnumbered males, and the authors suggested that clonal diversity may have been underestimated. The vaccine-associated CD4 TCRs covered the entire spike protein, and the dominant responses fell in regions 160-218 and 743-854.

CDR1 and CDR2 (SGHVS, FNYEAQ) derive from the germline V gene. Including the terminal cysteine and phenylalanine, the CDR3 comprises 17 residues. CDR3 DNA only is kept here, 51 bases in frame from base 1. V lost 4 bases and J lost 3 bases; the stretch between them is 19 bases long. The intended sense of this specimen's time point label: baseline before first vaccination. Samples from vaccinated people were obtained from the UK trials COV001 and COV002, which included a single-blind randomized controlled phase 2/3 trial of AZD1222 (ChAdOx1 nCoV-19) in healthy adults. For TCRbeta chain sequencing, PBMC samples from trial participants were taken at day 0 and at day 28 after the second dose. With regard to this clone: No antigen is known for it. No base-level quality is on record; no much larger clone is a single base apart.

The CDR3 regions of human TCRbeta chains were analyzed by immunosequencing. On the study's bioinformatics: Repertoire TCRs were matched against a reference library of SARS-CoV-2-specific TCRs generated with the MIRA antigen-specificity platform. Breadth was defined as the fraction of unique TCRs that were SARS-CoV-2-associated, and depth was defined as the fraction of total T cells that were SARS-CoV-2-associated. Using the MIRA data, each spike-specific TCR was mapped to the spike region that the TCR reacts to and placed in a CD4 or CD8 class. Log10-transformed breadth and depth values were compared by one-way ANOVA with Sidak's multiple comparisons tests. TCRdb re-hosts the immuneACCESS table, in-frame sequences only. Its copies lack some clones; in the studies checked, an unresolved V gene accounts for under half of them, and the cause for the rest is not known. V and J calls and clone size are copied from that table; D and trimming were computed from the DNA. For this sample there are some 130,000 clones; 70% to 90% appear just once. The biggest ten clones account for 1.6% of the sample.

The origin of this receptor is an adult in good health. The chain uses TRBV7-6 and TRBJ2-1; no D gene call is confident. The sample in question was peripheral blood, obtained on day 0 of AZD1222 vaccination. The DNA is as follows: TGTGCCAGCAGCTCTACCGAGTCCAACTACAACTACAATGAGCAGTTCTTC. Translation gives CASSSTESNYNYNEQFF.